This TCR beta chain originates from a study of CD8 T cells in ankylosing spondylitis. This clonotype was found a few times. What it binds is unknown. Quantitative 5'-RACE with molecular barcodes was used to make the TCR beta libraries. TCRdb called the 5' RACE reads again in MiXCR, with one record for every CDR3 protein. The sample has 800,000 to 900,000 distinct CDR3 sequences, 12% seen once; the top ten hold less than 0.65%. V was clipped by 3 bases and J by 6 bases; unmatched bases: 11. CDR3 length: 15 amino acids. CDR1 is SGHRS and CDR2 is YFSETQ in the germline V gene. Study-wide results and caveats: The authors reported significant enrichment of disease-linked clones in matched ankylosing spondylitis synovial fluid. Ankylosing spondylitis blood appeared to carry a characteristic TCR beta motif of 7 or 8 highly homologous variants.

This chain links TRBV5-1 with TRBJ1-1; 7 positions match TRBD1. This clonotype was sampled from a male donor with ankylosing spondylitis. The sequencing sample was made of blood, either unsorted or a sorted T cell fraction (not recorded which). CDR3 DNA sequence: TGCGCCAGCAGCTCAGAACCACAGGGGAAAGCTGAAGCTTTCTTT. Protein product: CASSSEPQGKAEAFF.